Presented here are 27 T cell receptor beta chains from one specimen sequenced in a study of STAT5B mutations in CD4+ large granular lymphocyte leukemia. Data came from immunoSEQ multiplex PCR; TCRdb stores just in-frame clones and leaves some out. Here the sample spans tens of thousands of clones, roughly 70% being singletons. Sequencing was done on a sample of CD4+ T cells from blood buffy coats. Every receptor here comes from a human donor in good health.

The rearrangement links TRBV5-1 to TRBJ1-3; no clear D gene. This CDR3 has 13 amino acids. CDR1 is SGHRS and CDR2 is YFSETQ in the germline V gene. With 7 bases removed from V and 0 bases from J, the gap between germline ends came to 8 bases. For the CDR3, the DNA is TGCGCCAGCCGCGGGAGCTCTGGAAACACCATATATTTT. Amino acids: CASRGSSGNTIYF.

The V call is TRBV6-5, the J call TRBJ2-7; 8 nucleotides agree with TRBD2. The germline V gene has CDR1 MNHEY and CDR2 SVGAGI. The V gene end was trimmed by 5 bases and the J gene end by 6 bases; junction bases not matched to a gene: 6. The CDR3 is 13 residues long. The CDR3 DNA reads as TGTGCCAGCAGTAGGGGACTAGGCGGCGAGCAGTACTTC. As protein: CASSRGLGGEQYF.

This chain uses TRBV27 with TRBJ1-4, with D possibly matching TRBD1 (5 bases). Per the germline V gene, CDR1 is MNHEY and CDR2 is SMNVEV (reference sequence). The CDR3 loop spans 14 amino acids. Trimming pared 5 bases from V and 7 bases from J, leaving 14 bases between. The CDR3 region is CASSLQGTGEKLFF. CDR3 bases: TGTGCCAGCAGTCTCCAGGGTACGGGTGAAAAACTGTTTTTT.

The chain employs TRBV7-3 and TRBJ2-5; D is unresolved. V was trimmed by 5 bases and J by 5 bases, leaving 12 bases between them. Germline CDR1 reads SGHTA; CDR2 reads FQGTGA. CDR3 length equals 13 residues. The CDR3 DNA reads TGTGCCAGCAGCCTGAACCTTGGCGAGACCCAGTACTTC. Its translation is CASSLNLGETQYF. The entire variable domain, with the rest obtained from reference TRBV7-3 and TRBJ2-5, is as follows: GAGVSQTPSNKVTEKGKYVELRCDPISGHTALYWYRQSLGQGPEFLIYFQGTGAADDSGLPNDRFFAVRPEGSVSTLKIQRTERGDSAVYLCASSLNLGETQYFGPGTRLLVL.

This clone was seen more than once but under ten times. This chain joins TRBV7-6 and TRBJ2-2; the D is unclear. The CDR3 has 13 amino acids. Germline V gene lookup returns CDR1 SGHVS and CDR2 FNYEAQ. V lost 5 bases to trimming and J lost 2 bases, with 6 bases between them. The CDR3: CASSAVNTGELFF. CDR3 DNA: TGTGCCAGCAGCGCCGTAAACACCGGGGAGCTGTTTTTT.

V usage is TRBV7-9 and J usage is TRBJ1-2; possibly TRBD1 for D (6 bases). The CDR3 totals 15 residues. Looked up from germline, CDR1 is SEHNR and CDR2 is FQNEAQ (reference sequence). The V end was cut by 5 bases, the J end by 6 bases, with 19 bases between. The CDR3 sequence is CASSLDPTGINGYTF. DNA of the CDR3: TGTGCCAGCAGCCTCGACCCGACAGGTATCAATGGCTACACCTTC.

The CDR3 region has the DNA TGTGCCAGTAGTAGGGACATAGGGGGGGACTCCTACAATGAGCAGTTCTTC. The encoded protein is CASSRDIGGDSYNEQFF. The chain combines TRBV19 with TRBJ2-1; maybe TRBD2 (7 bases). The germline V gene has CDR1 LNHDA and CDR2 SQIVND (reference sequence). V was cut by 4 bases and J by 0 bases, with 16 bases left in between. The CDR3 is 17 amino acids.

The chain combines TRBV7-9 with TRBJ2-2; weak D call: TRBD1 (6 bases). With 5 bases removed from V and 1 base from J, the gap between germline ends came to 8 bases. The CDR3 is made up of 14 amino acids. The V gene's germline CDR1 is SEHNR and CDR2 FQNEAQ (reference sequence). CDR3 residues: CASSTGLNTGELFF. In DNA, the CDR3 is TGTGCCAGCAGCACAGGGTTGAACACCGGGGAGCTGTTTTTT.

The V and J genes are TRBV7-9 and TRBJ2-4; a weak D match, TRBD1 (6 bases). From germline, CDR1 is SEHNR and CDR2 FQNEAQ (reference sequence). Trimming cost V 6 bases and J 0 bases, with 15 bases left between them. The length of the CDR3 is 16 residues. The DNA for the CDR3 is TGTGCCAGCAGTCGAGGACAGAGACTAGCCAAAAACATTCAGTACTTC. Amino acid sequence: CASSRGQRLAKNIQYF.

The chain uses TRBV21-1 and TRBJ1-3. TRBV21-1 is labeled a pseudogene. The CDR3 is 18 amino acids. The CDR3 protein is CASSKKNGGDSSGNTIYF. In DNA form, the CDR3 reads TGTGCCAGCAGCAAAAAAAATGGGGGGGACAGCTCTGGAAACACCATATATTTT.

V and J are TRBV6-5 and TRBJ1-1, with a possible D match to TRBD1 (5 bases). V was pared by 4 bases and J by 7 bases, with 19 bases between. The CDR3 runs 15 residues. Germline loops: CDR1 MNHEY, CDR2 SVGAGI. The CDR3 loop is CASSFSPGGPYEAFF. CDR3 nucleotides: TGTGCCAGCAGTTTCTCCCCCGGGGGTCCCTATGAAGCTTTCTTT.

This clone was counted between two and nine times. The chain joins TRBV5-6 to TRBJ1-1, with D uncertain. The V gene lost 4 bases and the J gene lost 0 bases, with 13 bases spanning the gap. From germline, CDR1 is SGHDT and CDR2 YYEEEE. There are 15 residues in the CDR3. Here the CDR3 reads CASSGRGLVNTEAFF. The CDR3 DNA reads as TGTGCCAGCAGCGGACGGGGTCTCGTGAACACTGAAGCTTTCTTT.

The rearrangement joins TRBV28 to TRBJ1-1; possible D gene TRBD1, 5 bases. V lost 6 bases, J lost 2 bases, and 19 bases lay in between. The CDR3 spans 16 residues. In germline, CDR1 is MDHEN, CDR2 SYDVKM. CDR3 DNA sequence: TGTGCCAGCAGCCCCGGCCATAGGGGTGCTAACACTGAAGCTTTCTTT. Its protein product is CASSPGHRGANTEAFF.

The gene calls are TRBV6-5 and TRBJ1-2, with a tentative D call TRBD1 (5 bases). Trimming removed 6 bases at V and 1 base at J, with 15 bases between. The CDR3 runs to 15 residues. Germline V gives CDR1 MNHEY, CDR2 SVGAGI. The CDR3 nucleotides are TGTGCCAGCAGCACCGGCGGGGGGGGTAACTATGGCTACACCTTC. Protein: CASSTGGGGNYGYTF.

The CDR3 here is CASSLGVVKETQYF. In nucleotides, the CDR3 is TGCGCCAGCAGCTTGGGTGTCGTTAAAGAGACCCAGTACTTC. This chain links TRBV5-1 with TRBJ2-5; D gene uncertain. Germline CDR1 reads SGHRS; CDR2 reads YFSETQ. Trimming shortened V by 0 bases and J by 3 bases, and 9 bases separated the two germline ends. The length of the CDR3 is 14 residues.

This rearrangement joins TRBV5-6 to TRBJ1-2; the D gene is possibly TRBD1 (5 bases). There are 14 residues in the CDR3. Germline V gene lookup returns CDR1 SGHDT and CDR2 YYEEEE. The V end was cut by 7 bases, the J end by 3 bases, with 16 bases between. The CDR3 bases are TGTGCCAGCGGCACTCAAGACAGATACTATGGCTACACCTTC. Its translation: CASGTQDRYYGYTF.

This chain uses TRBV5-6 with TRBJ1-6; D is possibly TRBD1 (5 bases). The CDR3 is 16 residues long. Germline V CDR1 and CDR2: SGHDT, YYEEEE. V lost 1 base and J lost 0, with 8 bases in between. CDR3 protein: CASSLFGGSYNSPLHF. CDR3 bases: TGTGCCAGCAGCTTGTTTGGGGGCTCCTATAATTCACCCCTCCACTTT.

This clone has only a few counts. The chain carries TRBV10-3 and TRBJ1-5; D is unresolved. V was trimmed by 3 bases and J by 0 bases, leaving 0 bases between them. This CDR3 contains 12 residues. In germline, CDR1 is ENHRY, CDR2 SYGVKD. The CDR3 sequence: CAISDSNQPQHF. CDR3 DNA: TGTGCCATCAGTGATAGCAATCAGCCCCAGCATTTT.

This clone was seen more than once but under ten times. The CDR3 DNA is TGTGCCAGCAGCTTAGGGGGGACAGGTGAAGCTTTCTTT. This codes for CASSLGGTGEAFF. This chain links TRBV7-9 with TRBJ1-1, with 8 bases that match TRBD1. The CDR3 consists of 13 residues. Trimming at V came to 1 base and at J to 7 bases, leaving 2 bases not matched to a gene. Germline V gene lookup returns CDR1 SEHNR and CDR2 FQNEAQ (reference sequence).

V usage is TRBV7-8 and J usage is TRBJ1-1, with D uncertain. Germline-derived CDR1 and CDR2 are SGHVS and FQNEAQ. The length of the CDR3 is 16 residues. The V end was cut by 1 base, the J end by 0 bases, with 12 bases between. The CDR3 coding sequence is TGTGCCAGCAGCTTAGGCCCTTGGGTCTTGAACACTGAAGCTTTCTTT. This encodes CASSLGPWVLNTEAFF.

CDR3 sequence (DNA): TGTGCCAGCTCACGACCGGGACAGAATAATTCACCCCTCCACTTT. It translates to CASSRPGQNNSPLHF. The chain uses TRBV18 and TRBJ1-6; 7 bases line up with TRBD1. The J segment lost 5 bases and the V segment lost 4 bases, leaving 5 bases of the junction unmatched. The CDR3 is made up of 15 amino acids. Per germline, CDR1 KGHSH and CDR2 LQKENI.

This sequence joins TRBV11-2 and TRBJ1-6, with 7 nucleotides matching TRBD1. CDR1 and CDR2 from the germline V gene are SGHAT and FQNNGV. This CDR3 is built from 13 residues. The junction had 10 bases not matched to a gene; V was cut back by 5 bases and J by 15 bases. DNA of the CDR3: TGTGCCAGCAGCCACCGGGACAGCGTGGACCTCCACTTT. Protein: CASSHRDSVDLHF.

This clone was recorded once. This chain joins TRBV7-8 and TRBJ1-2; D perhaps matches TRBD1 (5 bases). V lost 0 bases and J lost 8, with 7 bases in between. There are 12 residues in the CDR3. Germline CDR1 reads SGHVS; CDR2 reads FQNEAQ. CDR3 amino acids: CASSLAHRGYTF. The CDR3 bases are TGTGCCAGCAGCTTAGCGCACAGGGGCTACACCTTC.

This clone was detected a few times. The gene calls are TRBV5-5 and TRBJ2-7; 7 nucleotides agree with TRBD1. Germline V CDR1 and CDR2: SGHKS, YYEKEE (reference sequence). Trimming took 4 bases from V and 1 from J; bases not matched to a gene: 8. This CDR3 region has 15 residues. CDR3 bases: TGTGCCAGCAGCCCGTCACAGGGGATTTCCTACGAGCAGTACGTC. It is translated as CASSPSQGISYEQYV.

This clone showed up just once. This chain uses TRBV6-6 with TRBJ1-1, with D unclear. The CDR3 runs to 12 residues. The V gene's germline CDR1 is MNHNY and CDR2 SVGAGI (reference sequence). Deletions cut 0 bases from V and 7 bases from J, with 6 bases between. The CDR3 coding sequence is TGTGCCAGCAGTTACTCAGGTTTTGAAGCTTTCTTT. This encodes CASSYSGFEAFF.

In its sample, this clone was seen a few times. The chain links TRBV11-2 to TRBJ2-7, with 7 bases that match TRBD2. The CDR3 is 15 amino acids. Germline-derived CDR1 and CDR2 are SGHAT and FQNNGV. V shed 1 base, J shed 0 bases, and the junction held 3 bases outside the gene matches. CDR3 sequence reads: CASSLAGGPSYEQYF. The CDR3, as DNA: TGTGCCAGCAGCTTAGCGGGAGGCCCCTCCTACGAGCAGTACTTC.

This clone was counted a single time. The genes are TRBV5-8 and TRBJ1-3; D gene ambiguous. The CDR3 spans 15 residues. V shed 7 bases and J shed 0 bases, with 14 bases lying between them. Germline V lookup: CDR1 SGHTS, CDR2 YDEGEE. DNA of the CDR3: TGTGCCAGCGCTAAAGGACGGTTCTCTGGAAACACCATATATTTT. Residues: CASAKGRFSGNTIYF.